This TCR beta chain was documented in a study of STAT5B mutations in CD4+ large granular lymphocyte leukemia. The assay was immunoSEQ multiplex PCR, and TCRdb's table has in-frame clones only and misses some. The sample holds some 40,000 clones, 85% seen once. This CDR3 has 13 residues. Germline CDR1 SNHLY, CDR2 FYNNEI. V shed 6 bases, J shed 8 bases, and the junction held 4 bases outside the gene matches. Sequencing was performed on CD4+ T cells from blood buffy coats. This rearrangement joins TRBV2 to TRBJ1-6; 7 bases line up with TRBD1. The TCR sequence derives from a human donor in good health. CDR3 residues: CASSPGQHSPLHF. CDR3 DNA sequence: TGTGCCAGCAGCCCGGGACAGCATTCACCCCTCCACTTT. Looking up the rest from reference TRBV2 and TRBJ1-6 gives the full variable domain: EPEVTQTPSHQVTQMGQEVILRCVPISNHLYFYWYRQILGQKVEFLVSFYNNEISEKSEIFDDQFSVERPDGSNFTLKIRSTKLEDSAMYFCASSPGQHSPLHFGNGTRLTVT.